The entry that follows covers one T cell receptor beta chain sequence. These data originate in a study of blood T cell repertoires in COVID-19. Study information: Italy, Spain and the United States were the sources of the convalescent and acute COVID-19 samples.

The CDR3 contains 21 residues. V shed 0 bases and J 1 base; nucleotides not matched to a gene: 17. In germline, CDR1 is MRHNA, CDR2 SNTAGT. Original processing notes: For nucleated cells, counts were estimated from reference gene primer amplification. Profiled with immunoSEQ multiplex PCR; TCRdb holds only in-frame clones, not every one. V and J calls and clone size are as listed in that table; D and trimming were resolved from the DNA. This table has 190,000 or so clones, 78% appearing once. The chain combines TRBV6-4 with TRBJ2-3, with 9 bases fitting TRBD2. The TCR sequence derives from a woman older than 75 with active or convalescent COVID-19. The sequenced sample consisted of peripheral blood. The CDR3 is CASSDSIPRLAGRYCTDTQYF. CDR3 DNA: TGTGCCAGCAGTGACTCGATTCCTCGGCTAGCGGGGAGATACTGCACAGATACGCAGTATTTT.